The 15 T cell receptor beta chains below were found in one sample sequenced in a study of blood T cells in healthy people across ages. A J-beta primer mix and a sample-barcoded 5' primer were used in a second PCR of roughly 7 to 12 cycles. TCRdb re-analysed the 5' RACE reads in MiXCR, keeping a single row per CDR3 protein. The table records about 1.8 million distinct CDR3 sequences, approximately 50% of them present only once. The specimen was blood. The receptors come from a woman aged 40 to 50 in good health.

This chain links TRBV6-1 with TRBJ1-5, with D unclear. The V and J ends lost 2 bases and 7 bases respectively, with 18 bases between them. This CDR3 spans 16 amino acids. Germline V gene data show CDR1 as MNHNS and CDR2 as SASEGT. CDR3 nucleotide sequence: TGTGCCAGCAGTGAAAATTTCGGACCCCCGGGGCAGCCCCAGCATTTT. It is translated as CASSENFGPPGQPQHF.

This clonotype was seen more than once but under ten times. As DNA, the CDR3 is TGTGCCAGCAGTGCTAGAGATACGCAGTATTTT. Protein: CASSARDTQYF. The V and J genes are TRBV12-3 or TRBV12-4 and TRBJ2-3; D gene unclear. V was cut by 5 bases and J by 5 bases, with 5 bases left in between. The CDR3 is 11 amino acids.

The V and J genes are TRBV20-1 and TRBJ2-3; maybe TRBD1 (6 bases). Germline CDR1 and CDR2: DFQATT and SNEGSKA (reference sequence). V was clipped by 3 bases and J by 2 bases, with 15 bases between them. CDR3 length: 15 residues. The CDR3 is CSARGQALITDTQYF. The CDR3 nucleotides are TGCAGTGCTAGGGGACAAGCACTGATCACAGATACGCAGTATTTT.

This clonotype has more than one count but fewer than ten. The chain links TRBV27 to TRBJ2-1, with 7 bases identical to TRBD1. Trimming removed 7 bases from V and 3 bases from J; junction bases left unmatched: 9. CDR1 is MNHEY and CDR2 is SMNVEV in the germline V gene (reference sequence). The CDR3 length is 15 residues. The CDR3 sequence: CASTPLGTDYNEQFF. Written as DNA, the CDR3 is TGTGCCAGCACCCCACTCGGGACAGACTACAATGAGCAGTTCTTC.

J is TRBJ2-1 and V is TRBV12-5; D remains unclear. This CDR3 spans 13 amino acids. Looked up from germline, CDR1 is LGHNT and CDR2 is FRNRAP. With 6 bases removed from V and 5 bases from J, the gap between germline ends came to 11 bases. The CDR3 reads CASGHDPHNEQFF. In nucleotides, the CDR3 is TGTGCTAGTGGCCATGACCCCCACAATGAGCAGTTCTTC.

The V call is TRBV20-1, the J call TRBJ2-7, with 8 bases fitting TRBD1. CDR3 size: 15 residues. With V trimmed by 1 base and J by 0 bases, 5 bases remained unmatched. Germline V lookup: CDR1 DFQATT, CDR2 SNEGSKA (reference sequence). The CDR3, as DNA: TGCAGTGCTAGAGCCCGGGACAGGAGCTCCTACGAGCAGTACTTC. It encodes CSARARDRSSYEQYF.

This clonotype was counted a few times. The chain has TRBV20-1 and TRBJ2-4, with D unclear. V was shortened by 3 bases and J by 7 bases, with 10 bases between the two germline ends. The CDR3 runs 12 residues. The germline V gene has CDR1 DFQATT and CDR2 SNEGSKA (reference sequence). CDR3 DNA: TGCAGTGCTAGTAACAATTGGAACATTCAGTACTTC. Translating it yields CSASNNWNIQYF.

V usage is TRBV7-3 and J usage is TRBJ1-2, with 9 bases identical to TRBD1. Trimming took 5 bases from V and 4 from J; bases not matched to a gene: 11. The CDR3 is 16 amino acids. Germline V gene data show CDR1 as SGHTA and CDR2 as FQGTGA. CDR3: CASSPGTGMVGYGYTF. CDR3 sequence (DNA): TGTGCCAGCAGCCCCGGGACAGGGATGGTGGGCTATGGCTACACCTTC.

The chain combines TRBV6-5 with TRBJ2-1; D possibly corresponds to TRBD2 (6 bases). Judging by the DNA end, TRBJ2-7 fits better; the J call may be wrong. Germline CDR1 and CDR2: MNHEY and SVGAGI. The CDR3 length is 14 residues. The CDR3 loop is CASSYRREDNEQYF. In DNA form, the CDR3 reads TGTGCCAGCAGTTACAGGAGGGAGGACAATGAGCAGTACTTC.

This chain joins TRBV6-6 and TRBJ1-6, with D hard to call. V was clipped by 4 bases and J by 8 bases, with 12 bases between them. This CDR3 spans 14 amino acids. The V gene's germline CDR1 is MNHNY and CDR2 SVGAGI (reference sequence). CDR3 sequence (DNA): TGTGCCAGCAGTTTAAATACCCGTGATTCACCCCTCCACTTT. This codes for CASSLNTRDSPLHF.

The V gene is TRBV5-6, the J gene TRBJ1-6; D gene unclear. There are 15 residues in the CDR3. The V end was cut by 3 bases, the J end by 6 bases, with 13 bases between. Germline loops: CDR1 SGHDT, CDR2 YYEEEE. This chain's CDR3 is CASSSWITVNSPLHF. The CDR3 DNA reads TGTGCCAGCAGCTCCTGGATAACAGTTAATTCACCCCTCCACTTT.

This chain connects TRBV6-1 to TRBJ2-5; no clear D. The CDR3 loop spans 12 amino acids. Trimming removed 10 bases at V and 5 bases at J, with 14 bases between. From germline, CDR1 is MNHNS and CDR2 SASEGT. In nucleotides, the CDR3 is TGTGCCACCTTGACGGAGAGGGAGACCCAGTACTTC. The encoded protein is CATLTERETQYF.

This clonotype was observed a handful of times. The V call is TRBV20-1, the J call TRBJ2-5; D uncertain. V gave up 3 bases and J gave up 7 bases, with 15 bases separating them. CDR3 length: 13 residues. Germline CDR1 DFQATT, CDR2 SNEGSKA (reference sequence). CDR3 residues: CSASAAASATQYF. As DNA, the CDR3 is TGCAGTGCTAGCGCCGCAGCCAGCGCGACCCAGTACTTC.

The V call is TRBV20-1, the J call TRBJ2-7; 10 bases align to TRBD1. The germline CDR1 and CDR2 sequences are DFQATT and SNEGSKA (reference sequence). V was pared by 3 bases and J by 7 bases, with 6 bases of the junction left unmatched. The length of the CDR3 is 13 residues. The CDR3 DNA is TGCAGTGCTAGCGGGGACAGGGGATATGAGCAGTACTTC. Its protein product is CSASGDRGYEQYF.

The V gene is TRBV24-1, the J gene TRBJ1-5; TRBD1 matches 8 bases. Looked up from germline, CDR1 is KGHDR and CDR2 is SFDVKD. V shed 4 bases and J 6 bases; nucleotides not matched to a gene: 7. The CDR3 is 15 residues long. The CDR3 region is CATSEPGQGFQPQHF. DNA of the CDR3: TGTGCCACCAGTGAACCAGGACAGGGATTTCAGCCCCAGCATTTT.